The rows below give T cell receptor beta chains drawn from one sample of a study of graft-versus-host responses after intestinal transplantation. Sequencing used immunoSEQ multiplex PCR; TCRdb keeps in-frame clones, though not all of them. This table holds tens of thousands of clones, around 90% found once. Source: PBMCs, taken 26 days after transplant. The receptors originated from a human patient who received an intestinal transplant, so some T cells may come from the graft donor. CDR3s include the opening cysteine and the closing phenylalanine or tryptophan. Clone size, where shown, is once, few, many, or a class for clones that have expanded.

V,length,size,J,CDR3
TRBV27,14,-,TRBJ2-3,CASREVAHTDTQYF
TRBV5-6,13,-,TRBJ2-7,CASTRTGAYEQYF
TRBV28,15,-,TRBJ2-7,CASSSPGGPSYEQYF
TRBV30,15,-,TRBJ2-3,CAWSVGGGSTDTQYF
TRBV19,14,-,TRBJ2-2,CASSRDRGAGELFF
TRBV27,13,-,TRBJ2-7,CASSLGRAYEQYF
TRBV27,14,-,TRBJ2-5,CASSLDWLQETQYF
TRBV6-5,14,-,TRBJ2-7,CASSYSQGVYEQYF
TRBV2,13,-,TRBJ1-2,CASSFSLKDGYTF
TRBV28,15,-,TRBJ1-2,CASSLWTGLGRGYTF
TRBV11-2,16,-,TRBJ1-6,CASSLVTGDYNSPLHF
TRBV28,15,-,TRBJ2-6,CASSYTLSGANVLTF
TRBV4-1,15,-,TRBJ1-6,CASSLRQGPNSPLHF
TRBV4-1,15,-,TRBJ2-7,CASSLGQGEVSEQYF
TRBV4-1,15,-,TRBJ1-2,CASSQGQAANYGYTF
TRBV4-1,16,few,TRBJ2-7,CASSQAGTGSHYEQYF
TRBV7-2,16,-,TRBJ1-2,CASSLEGTGLGYGYTF
TRBV4-1,14,-,TRBJ2-3,CASSQEPGTDTQYF
TRBV13,15,-,TRBJ2-3,CASSLWQGTTDTQYF
TRBV6-5,14,-,TRBJ1-4,CASSYSIQNEKLFF
TRBV28,12,-,-,CASSLPGYEQYF
TRBV19,17,few,TRBJ1-5,CASSIPQDRLVGQPQHF
TRBV5-4,13,-,TRBJ2-5,CASSFGSVETQYF
TRBV27,13,-,TRBJ1-2,CASSFSGGRGYTF
TRBV9,19,-,TRBJ2-2,CASSVAPTGGRGGTGELFF
TRBV5-1,15,-,TRBJ1-2,CASSLAARGLDGYTF
TRBV4-2,22,-,TRBJ2-1,CASSHLGAGLGGTASSYNEQFF
TRBV6-1,14,-,TRBJ1-2,CASSPDRGVYGYTF
TRBV27,18,-,TRBJ2-2,CASSLNLLAGMNTGELFF
TRBV6-5,14,-,TRBJ2-3,CASSILPLGDTQYF
TRBV28,17,-,TRBJ1-6,CASSQTGKSSYNSPLHF